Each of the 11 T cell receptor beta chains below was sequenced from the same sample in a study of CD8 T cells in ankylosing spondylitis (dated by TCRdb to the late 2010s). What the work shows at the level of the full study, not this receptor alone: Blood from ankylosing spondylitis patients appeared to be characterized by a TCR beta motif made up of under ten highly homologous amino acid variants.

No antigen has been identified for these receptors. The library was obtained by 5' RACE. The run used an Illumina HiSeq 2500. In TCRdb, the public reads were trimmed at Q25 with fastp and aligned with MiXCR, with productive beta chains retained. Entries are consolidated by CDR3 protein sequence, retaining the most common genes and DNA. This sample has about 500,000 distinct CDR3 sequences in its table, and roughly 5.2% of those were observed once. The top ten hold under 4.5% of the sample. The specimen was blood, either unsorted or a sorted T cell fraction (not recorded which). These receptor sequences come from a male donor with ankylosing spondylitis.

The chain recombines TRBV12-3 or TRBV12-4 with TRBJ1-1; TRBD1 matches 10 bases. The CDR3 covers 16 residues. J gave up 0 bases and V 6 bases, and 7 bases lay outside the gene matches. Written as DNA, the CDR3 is TGTGCCAGCAGGCCCGGGACAGGGGTTGTGAACACTGAAGCTTTCTTT. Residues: CASRPGTGVVNTEAFF.

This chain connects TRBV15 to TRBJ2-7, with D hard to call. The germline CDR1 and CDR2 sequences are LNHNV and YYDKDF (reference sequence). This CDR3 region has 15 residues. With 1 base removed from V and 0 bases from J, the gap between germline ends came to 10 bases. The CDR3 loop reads CATSRGRSSSYEQYF. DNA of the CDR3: TGTGCCACCAGCAGAGGACGTTCAAGCTCCTACGAGCAGTACTTC.

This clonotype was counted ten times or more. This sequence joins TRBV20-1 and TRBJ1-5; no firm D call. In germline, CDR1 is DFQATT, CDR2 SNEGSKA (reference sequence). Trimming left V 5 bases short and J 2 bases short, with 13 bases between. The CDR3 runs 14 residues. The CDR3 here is CSADQFGGNQPQHF. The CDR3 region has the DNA TGCAGTGCTGACCAATTTGGAGGCAATCAGCCCCAGCATTTT.

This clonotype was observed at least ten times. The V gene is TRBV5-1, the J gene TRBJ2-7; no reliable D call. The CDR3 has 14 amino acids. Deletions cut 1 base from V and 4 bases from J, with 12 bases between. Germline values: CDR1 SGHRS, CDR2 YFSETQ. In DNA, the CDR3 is TGCGCCAGCAGCTTGTCGGTACAGACTTACGAGCAGTACTTC. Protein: CASSLSVQTYEQYF.

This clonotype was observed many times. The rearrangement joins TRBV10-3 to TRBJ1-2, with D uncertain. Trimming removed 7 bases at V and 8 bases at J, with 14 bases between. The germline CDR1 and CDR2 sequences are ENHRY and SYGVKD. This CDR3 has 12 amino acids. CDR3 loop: CAINLPGRGYTF. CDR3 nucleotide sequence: TGTGCCATCAACCTTCCTGGTAGGGGCTACACCTTC.

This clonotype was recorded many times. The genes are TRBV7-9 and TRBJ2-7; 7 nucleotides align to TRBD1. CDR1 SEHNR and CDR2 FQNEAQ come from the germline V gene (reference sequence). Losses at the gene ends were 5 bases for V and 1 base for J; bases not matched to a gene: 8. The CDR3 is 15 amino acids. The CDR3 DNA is TGTGCCAGCAGCCTTTCCGGGACAGAGTCCTACGAGCAGTACTTC. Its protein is CASSLSGTESYEQYF.

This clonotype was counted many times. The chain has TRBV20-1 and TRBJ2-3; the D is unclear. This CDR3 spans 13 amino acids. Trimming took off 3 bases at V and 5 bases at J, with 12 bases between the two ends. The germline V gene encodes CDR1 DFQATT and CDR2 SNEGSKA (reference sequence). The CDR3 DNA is TGCAGTGCTAGGTCTCCCGCTAGAGATACGCAGTATTTT. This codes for CSARSPARDTQYF.

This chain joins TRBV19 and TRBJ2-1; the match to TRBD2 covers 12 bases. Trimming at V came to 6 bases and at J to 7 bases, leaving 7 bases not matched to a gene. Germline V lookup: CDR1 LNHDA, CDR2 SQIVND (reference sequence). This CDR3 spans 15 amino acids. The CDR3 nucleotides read TGTGCCAGTAGGACTAGCGGGAGTGACCAAAATGAGCAGTTCTTC. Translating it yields CASRTSGSDQNEQFF.

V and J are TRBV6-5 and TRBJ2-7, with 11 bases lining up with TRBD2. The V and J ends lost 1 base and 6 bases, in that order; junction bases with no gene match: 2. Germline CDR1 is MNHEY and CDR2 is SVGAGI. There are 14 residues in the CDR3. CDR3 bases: TGTGCCAGCAGTTACTACCTAGCGGGGGGCGAGCAGTACTTC. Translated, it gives CASSYYLAGGEQYF.

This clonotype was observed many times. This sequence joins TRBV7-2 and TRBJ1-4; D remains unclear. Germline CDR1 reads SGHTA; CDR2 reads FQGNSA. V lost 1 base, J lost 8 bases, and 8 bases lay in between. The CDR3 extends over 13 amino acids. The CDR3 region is CASSLVGVEKLFF. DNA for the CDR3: TGTGCCAGCAGCTTAGTTGGAGTAGAAAAACTGTTTTTT. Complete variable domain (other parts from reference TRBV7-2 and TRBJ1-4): GAGVSQSPSNKVTEKGKDVELRCDPISGHTALYWYRQSLGQGLEFLIYFQGNSAPDKSGLPSDRFSAERTGGSVSTLTIQRTQQEDSAVYLCASSLVGVEKLFFGSGTQLSVL.

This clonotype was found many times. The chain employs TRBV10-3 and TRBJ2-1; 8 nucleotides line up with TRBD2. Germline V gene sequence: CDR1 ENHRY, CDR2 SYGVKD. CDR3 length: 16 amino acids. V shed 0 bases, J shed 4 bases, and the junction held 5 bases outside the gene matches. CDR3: CAISESGGGPYNEQFF. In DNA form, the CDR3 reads TGTGCCATCAGTGAGTCTGGCGGGGGGCCTTACAATGAGCAGTTCTTC.